This T cell receptor (beta chain) originates from a study of PD-L1 blockade in urothelial cancer. Study at large: Administration of atezolizumab to patients began around 2014, at 1,200 mg intravenously every 3 weeks. Blood gave a median around 150,000 T cells. Study-wide points: Better progression-free and overall survival followed lower pretreatment blood clonality.

Data came from immunoSEQ multiplex PCR; TCRdb stores just in-frame clones and leaves some out. The sample records roughly 26,000 clones, around nine tenths being singletons. Of note for this clone: Antigen unknown.

V lost 6 bases to trimming and J lost 10 bases; unmatched junction nucleotides: 7. Germline CDR1 WSHSY, CDR2 SAAADI. CDR3 length equals 13 residues. The chain is built from TRBV10-2 and TRBJ2-1, with 9 bases lining up with TRBD1. This specimen was PBMCs, taken around atezolizumab (anti-PD-L1) treatment. The source is a man aged 45-65 years with urothelial cancer. This CDR3 reads CASRDRGSFEQFF. Written as DNA, the CDR3 is TGCGCCAGCAGGGACAGGGGCTCATTCGAGCAGTTCTTC.